This T cell receptor (delta chain) was obtained from a study of human gamma delta and Vdelta1 T cells. By share, this clone counts as large. Other DNA sequences in the same sample also yield this CDR3. TCRdb reprocessed the PCR reads using CATT. The sample includes over 1,100 delta-chain clones, around 41% of them seen just once. The CDR3 is 21 residues long. The V gene lost 3 bases and the J gene lost 0 bases, with 29 bases spanning the gap. Germline CDR1 TSWWSYY, CDR2 QGS. The sample taken for sequencing was Vdelta1 gamma-delta T cells from blood. This TCR came from a human donor in good health. The chain joins TRDV1 to TRDJ1, with D perhaps TRDD3 (6 bases). The CDR3 here is CALGEPLGLQALQRYTDKLIF. The DNA for the CDR3 is TGTGCTCTTGGGGAGCCACTGGGTCTACAGGCCCTGCAGCGATACACCGATAAACTCATCTTT.